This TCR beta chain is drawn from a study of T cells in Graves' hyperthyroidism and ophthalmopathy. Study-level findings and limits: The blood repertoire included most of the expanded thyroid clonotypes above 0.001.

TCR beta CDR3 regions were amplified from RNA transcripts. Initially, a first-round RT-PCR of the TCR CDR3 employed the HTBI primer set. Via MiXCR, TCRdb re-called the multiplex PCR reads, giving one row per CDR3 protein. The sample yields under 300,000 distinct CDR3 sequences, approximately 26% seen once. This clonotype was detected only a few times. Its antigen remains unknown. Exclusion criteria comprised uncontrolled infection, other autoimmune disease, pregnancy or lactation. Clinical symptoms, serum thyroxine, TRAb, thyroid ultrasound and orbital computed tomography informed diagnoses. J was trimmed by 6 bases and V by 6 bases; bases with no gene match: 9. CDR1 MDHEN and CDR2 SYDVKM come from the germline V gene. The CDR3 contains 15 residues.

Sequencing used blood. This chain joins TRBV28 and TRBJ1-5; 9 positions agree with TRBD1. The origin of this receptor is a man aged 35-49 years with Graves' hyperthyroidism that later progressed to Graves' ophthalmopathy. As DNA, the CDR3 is TGTGCCAGCAGCGCCGGACAGGGGCTGTTTCAGCCCCAGCATTTT. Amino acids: CASSAGQGLFQPQHF.